The rows below give T cell receptor beta chains drawn from one sample of a study of cytomegalovirus exposure and HLA in healthy donors. The protocol was immunoSEQ multiplex PCR, while the TCRdb copy is restricted to in-frame clones and leaves out a portion. The sample lists roughly 280,000 clones, roughly 85% seen once, with around 1% in the top ten. Source material: PBMCs. Receptors originate from a woman younger than 35 in good health and CMV-seronegative. Each CDR3 is given with its conserved first and last residue. Each record gives: J gene, D gene, V gene, clone size, CDR3 protein, CDR3 DNA. The D gene is left open where the match is weak. Where a row states a size, it is once, few, many or the class of an expanded clone; other rows omit it.

TRBJ1-3	NA	TRBV15	NA	CATSREWATGNTIYF	TGTGCCACCAGCAGAGAGTGGGCTACGGGAAACACCATATATTTT
TRBJ2-7	NA	TRBV2	NA	CASSLDGGRGYEQYF	TGTGCCAGCAGTCTGGATGGAGGCAGGGGCTACGAGCAGTACTTC
TRBJ1-2	NA	TRBV28	NA	CASSFILWGRTDLNYGYTF	TGTGCCAGCAGTTTTATTTTGTGGGGAAGGACTGATCTTAACTATGGCTACACCTTC
TRBJ2-5	TRBD2	TRBV7-8	NA	CASSLAEGGIRETQYF	TGTGCCAGCAGCTTAGCGGAGGGAGGGATCAGAGAGACCCAGTACTTC
TRBJ1-1	NA	TRBV7-9	few	CASSLLAENTEAFF	TGTGCCAGCAGCTTATTGGCGGAGAACACTGAAGCTTTCTTT
TRBJ1-2	NA	TRBV10-1	few	CASTREGRNYGYTF	TGCGCCAGCACCCGGGAGGGGAGGAACTATGGCTACACCTTC
TRBJ2-7	NA	TRBV30	NA	CACQPPGLPAYEQYF	TGTGCCTGCCAACCCCCGGGACTCCCTGCCTACGAGCAGTACTTC
TRBJ1-1	NA	TRBV19	NA	CASSIRDLNTEAFF	TGTGCCAGTAGTATTAGGGACTTGAACACTGAAGCTTTCTTT
TRBJ1-5	NA	TRBV7-9	NA	CASSLGQVNQPQHF	TGTGCCAGCAGCTTAGGACAGGTCAATCAGCCCCAGCATTTT
TRBJ1-4	TRBD1	TRBV4-1	NA	CASSLTGGSGEKLFF	TGCGCCAGCAGTCTTACAGGGGGATCGGGTGAAAAACTGTTTTTT
TRBJ1-6	NA	TRBV6-5	NA	CASSYSRGGSPLHF	TGTGCCAGCAGTTACTCTAGGGGGGGTTCACCCCTCCACTTT
TRBJ2-6	NA	TRBV5-1	NA	CASSSTGLGANVLTF	TGCGCCAGCAGCTCGACAGGATTGGGGGCCAACGTCCTGACTTTC
TRBJ1-4	NA	TRBV7-8	NA	CASSRSEEKLFF	TGTGCCAGCAGCCGCAGCGAAGAAAAACTGTTTTTT
TRBJ1-4	NA	TRBV7-9	NA	CASSLSGGKEKLFF	TGTGCCAGCAGCTTATCCGGGGGAAAAGAAAAACTGTTTTTT
TRBJ1-5	NA	TRBV7-9	NA	CASSLGTDNQPQHF	TGTGCCAGCAGCTTAGGGACAGATAATCAGCCCCAGCATTTT
TRBJ1-4	NA	TRBV5-6	NA	CASSTATNEKLFF	TGTGCCAGCAGCACTGCAACTAATGAAAAACTGTTTTTT
TRBJ1-1	TRBD1	TRBV7-9	NA	CASSKGQPFRGGLNTEAFF	TGTGCCAGCAGCAAGGGACAGCCATTCCGGGGGGGGCTGAACACTGAAGCTTTCTTT
TRBJ2-7	NA	TRBV7-2	NA	CASSWRVSYEQYF	TGTGCCAGCAGCTGGCGGGTGTCCTACGAGCAGTACTTC